Each of the 5 T cell receptor beta chains below was sequenced from the same sample in a study of CXCR3-negative and CXCR3-positive naive CD8 T cells. UMI-tagged TRB cDNA libraries were built via 5' RACE. TCRdb re-called the 5' RACE reads and catalogs CDR3 proteins one per entry, DNA excluded. The sample's table shows roughly 120,000 distinct CDR3 sequences. Study-level points and caveats: CXCR3-positive naive cells had TRB CDR3s that were more hydrophobic than CXCR3-negative naive cells had.

Antigen specificity for these receptors is unknown. Sequencing input: naive CXCR3+ CD8+ T cells from blood. Subset noted: CD45RO-CCR7+CD27+CD95- naive CD8+ T cells expressing CXCR3 (TNR3+). The source is a human donor in good health. Some clones in this sample may be carry-over from other donors' samples.

The V gene is TRBV7-9, the J gene TRBJ2-7; TCRdb picks TRBD1, but there is no DNA to check that call. Germline V gene lookup returns CDR1 SEHNR and CDR2 FQNEAQ (reference sequence). The CDR3 runs 14 residues. CDR3: CASSPGGQSREQYF.

The chain carries TRBV7-6 and TRBJ2-1; TCRdb proposes TRBD1, but this gene call is untestable without DNA. The CDR3 runs to 12 residues. Per germline, CDR1 SGHVS and CDR2 FNYEAQ. The CDR3 loop is CASSSGDTEQFF. The full variable domain, with the rest looked up from reference TRBV7-6 and TRBJ2-1, is GAGVSQSPRYKVTKRGQDVALRCDPISGHVSLYWYRQALGQGPEFLTYFNYEAQQDKSGLPNDRFSAERPEGSISTLTIQRTEQRDSAMYRCASSSGDTEQFFGPGTRLTVL.

The rearrangement joins TRBV6-1 to TRBJ1-2. The germline V gene has CDR1 MNHNS and CDR2 SASEGT. This CDR3 comprises 13 residues. The CDR3 spells CASSENSNYGYTF.

The chain links TRBV7-9 to TRBJ2-3; TCRdb gives TRBD1 as the D gene, but with no DNA this cannot be confirmed. The CDR3 runs 15 residues. Germline V gene data show CDR1 as SEHNR and CDR2 as FQNEAQ (reference sequence). Here the CDR3 reads CASSLTGQITDTQYF.

The J gene is TRBJ2-7, the V gene TRBV7-9; TCRdb lists TRBD1, though no DNA is available to test this call. The CDR3 totals 14 residues. Germline lookup yields CDR1 SEHNR and CDR2 FQNEAQ (reference sequence). CDR3 protein: CASSPQGAYNEQYF.